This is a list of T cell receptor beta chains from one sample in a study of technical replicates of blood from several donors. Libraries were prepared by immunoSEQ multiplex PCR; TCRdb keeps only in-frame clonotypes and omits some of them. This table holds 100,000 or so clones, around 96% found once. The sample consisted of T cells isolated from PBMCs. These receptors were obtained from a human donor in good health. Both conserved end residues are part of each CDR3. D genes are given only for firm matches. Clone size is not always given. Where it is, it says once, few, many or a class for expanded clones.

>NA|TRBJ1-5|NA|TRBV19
CASTGNSNQPQHF
TGTGCCAGTACGGGAAATAGCAATCAGCCCCAGCATTTT
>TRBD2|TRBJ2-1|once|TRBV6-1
CASRPASGVYNEQFF
TGTGCCAGCAGACCCGCTAGCGGGGTTTACAATGAGCAGTTCTTC
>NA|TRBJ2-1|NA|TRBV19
CASSPEGLGNEQFF
TGTGCCAGTAGCCCGGAGGGCCTCGGCAATGAGCAGTTCTTC
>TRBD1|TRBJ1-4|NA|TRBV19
CASSMNGQGSEKLFF
TGTGCCAGTAGCATGAACGGACAGGGGAGTGAAAAACTGTTTTTT
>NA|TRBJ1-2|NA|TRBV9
CASSVQGGGYGYTF
TGTGCCAGCAGCGTTCAGGGAGGAGGCTATGGCTACACCTTC
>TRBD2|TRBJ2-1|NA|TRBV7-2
CASSLLSGRASYNEQFF
TGTGCCAGCAGCTTATTGAGCGGGAGGGCCTCCTACAATGAGCAGTTCTTC
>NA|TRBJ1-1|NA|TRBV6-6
CASSFRANTEAFF
TGTGCCAGCAGTTTCAGGGCAAACACTGAAGCTTTCTTT
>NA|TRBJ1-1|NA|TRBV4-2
CASSHSSAWETEAFF
TGTGCCAGCAGCCATTCGTCGGCATGGGAGACTGAAGCTTTCTTT
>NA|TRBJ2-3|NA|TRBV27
CASSFVGGTDTQYF
TGTGCCAGCAGTTTTGTCGGGGGAACAGATACGCAGTATTTT
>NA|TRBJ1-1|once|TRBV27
CASSYIPGVMNTEAFF
TGTGCCAGCAGTTATATACCAGGGGTCATGAACACTGAAGCTTTCTTT
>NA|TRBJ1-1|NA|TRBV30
CAWSPGSSEAFF
TGTGCCTGGAGCCCGGGGTCCAGTGAAGCTTTCTTT
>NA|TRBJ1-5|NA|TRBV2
CASAGRGAQPQHF
TGTGCCAGCGCTGGGAGGGGAGCTCAGCCCCAGCATTTT
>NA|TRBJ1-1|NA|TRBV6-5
CASRTGTHDGAFF
TGTGCCAGCAGAACCGGGACTCATGACGGAGCTTTCTTT
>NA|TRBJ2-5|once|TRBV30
CAWIMMEEQETQYF
TGTGCCTGGATAATGATGGAGGAGCAAGAGACCCAGTACTTC
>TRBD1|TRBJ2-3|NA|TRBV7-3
CASRVGQSTDTQYF
TGTGCCAGCAGGGTGGGACAGTCCACAGATACGCAGTATTTT
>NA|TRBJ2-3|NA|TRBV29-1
CSVDGGGTDTQYF
TGCAGCGTTGATGGCGGGGGCACAGATACGCAGTATTTT
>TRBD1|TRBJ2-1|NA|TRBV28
CASSTDREFGEQFF
TGTGCCAGCAGTACGGACAGGGAGTTCGGTGAGCAGTTCTTC
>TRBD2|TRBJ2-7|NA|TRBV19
CASSSRTSGRSYEQYF
TGTGCCAGTAGTTCCCGGACTAGCGGGCGGTCCTACGAGCAGTACTTC
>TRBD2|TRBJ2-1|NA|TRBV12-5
CASGLGLTSGRRNEQFF
TGTGCTAGTGGTTTGGGACTGACTAGCGGGAGACGGAATGAGCAGTTCTTC
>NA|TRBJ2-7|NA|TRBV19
CASSIQNGGYEQYF
TGTGCCAGTAGTATTCAAAACGGGGGCTACGAGCAGTACTTC
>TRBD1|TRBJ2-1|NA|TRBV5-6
CASSLKQGSFNEQFF
TGTGCCAGCAGCTTGAAACAGGGGAGTTTCAATGAGCAGTTCTTC
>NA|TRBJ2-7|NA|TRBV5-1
CASSAGGYEQYF
TGCGCCAGCAGCGCCGGGGGTTACGAGCAGTACTTC
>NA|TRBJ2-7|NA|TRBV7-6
CASSLKQGYEQYF
TGTGCCAGCAGCTTAAAACAGGGCTACGAGCAGTACTTC
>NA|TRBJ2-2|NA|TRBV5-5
CASSLAGLTGELFF
TGTGCCAGCAGCTTAGCAGGACTCACCGGGGAGCTGTTTTTT
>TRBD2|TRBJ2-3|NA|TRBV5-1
CASSSGGVTTDTQYF
TGCGCCAGCAGCTCGGGGGGGGTCACCACAGATACGCAGTATTTT
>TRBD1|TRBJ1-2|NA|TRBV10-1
CASSESRGQPSGYTF
TGCGCCAGCAGTGAGTCCCGGGGACAGCCAAGTGGCTACACCTTC
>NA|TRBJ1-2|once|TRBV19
CASSIGGPVYGYTF
TGTGCCAGTAGTATCGGGGGGCCGGTCTATGGCTACACCTTC
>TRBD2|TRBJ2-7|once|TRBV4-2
CASSPKLAGEAYEQYF
TGTGCCAGCAGCCCGAAACTAGCGGGAGAGGCCTACGAGCAGTACTTC
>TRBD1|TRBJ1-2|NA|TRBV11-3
CASSQGNPGQGLYGYTF
TGTGCCAGCAGCCAAGGGAATCCGGGACAGGGGTTATATGGCTACACCTTC
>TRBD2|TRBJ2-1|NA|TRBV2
CASSVSGNDEQFF
TGTGCCAGCAGTGTAAGCGGGAACGATGAGCAGTTCTTC
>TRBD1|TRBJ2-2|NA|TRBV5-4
CASSLGDRTNTGELFF
TGTGCCAGCAGCTTGGGGGACAGAACGAACACCGGGGAGCTGTTTTTT
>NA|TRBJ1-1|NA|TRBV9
CASSVKDGRMNTEAFF
TGTGCCAGCAGCGTCAAGGATGGCAGGATGAACACTGAAGCTTTCTTT
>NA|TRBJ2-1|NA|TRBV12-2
CASRLGLNEQFF
TGTGCAAGTCGCCTAGGACTAAATGAGCAGTTCTTC
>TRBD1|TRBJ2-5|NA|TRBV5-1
CASKEGTGGYQETQYF
TGCGCCAGCAAGGAAGGGACAGGGGGCTATCAAGAGACCCAGTACTTC
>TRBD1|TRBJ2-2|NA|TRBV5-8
CASHRGRHTGELFF
TGTGCCAGCCACAGGGGGCGACACACCGGGGAGCTGTTTTTT
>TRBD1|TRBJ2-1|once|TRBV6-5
CASSYGTGIYEQFF
TGTGCCAGCAGTTACGGGACAGGGATCTATGAGCAGTTCTTC
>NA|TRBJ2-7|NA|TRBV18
CASSPPGQIDEQYF
TGTGCCAGCTCACCACCAGGACAGATCGACGAGCAGTACTTC
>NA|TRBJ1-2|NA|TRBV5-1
CASSLSTASYGYTF
TGCGCCAGCAGCCTCTCGACAGCCTCCTATGGCTACACCTTC
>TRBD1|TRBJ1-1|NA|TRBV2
CASLRDRGTEAFF
TGTGCCAGTCTCCGGGACAGGGGCACTGAAGCTTTCTTT
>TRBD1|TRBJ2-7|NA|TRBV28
CASRGDREVDEQYF
TGTGCCAGCAGGGGGGACAGGGAGGTAGACGAGCAGTACTTC
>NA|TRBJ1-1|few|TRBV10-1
CASSFPGGTEAFF
TGCGCCAGCAGTTTCCCCGGAGGCACTGAAGCTTTCTTT
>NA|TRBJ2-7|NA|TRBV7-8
CASSPYPRTDYEQYF
TGTGCCAGCAGCCCCTACCCCAGGACAGACTACGAGCAGTACTTC
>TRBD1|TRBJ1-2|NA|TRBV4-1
CASSQQGGLYTNYGYTF
TGCGCCAGCAGCCAACAGGGGGGCCTTTATACTAACTATGGCTACACCTTC
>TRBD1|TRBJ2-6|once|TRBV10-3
CAISEGQGPSSGANVLTF
TGTGCCATCAGTGAAGGACAGGGGCCGAGCTCTGGGGCCAACGTCCTGACTTTC
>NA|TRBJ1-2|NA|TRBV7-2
CASSQRSYGYTF
TGTGCCAGCAGCCAAAGGAGCTATGGCTACACCTTC
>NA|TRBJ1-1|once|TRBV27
CASSLSRGWNTEAFF
TGTGCCAGCAGTTTATCAAGGGGCTGGAACACTGAAGCTTTCTTT
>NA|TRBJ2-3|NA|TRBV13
CASARRDRTDTQYF
TGTGCCAGTGCTAGGCGGGATCGCACAGATACGCAGTATTTT
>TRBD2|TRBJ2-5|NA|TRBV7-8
CASSLVAGGLDQETQYF
TGTGCCAGCAGCTTAGTGGCGGGAGGGCTAGATCAAGAGACCCAGTACTTC
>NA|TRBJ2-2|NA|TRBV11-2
CASSLGWPGELFF
TGTGCCAGCAGCTTAGGGTGGCCCGGGGAGCTGTTTTTT
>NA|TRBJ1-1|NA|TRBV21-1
CASSKAAGDAPNTEAFF
TGTGCCAGCAGCAAAGCGGCAGGGGACGCCCCTAACACTGAAGCTTTCTTT
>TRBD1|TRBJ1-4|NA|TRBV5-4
CASSPAEPTGLNEKLFF
TGTGCCAGCAGCCCCGCAGAGCCGACAGGGCTTAATGAAAAACTGTTTTTT
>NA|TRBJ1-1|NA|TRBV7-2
CASSSLGGGSEAFF
TGTGCCAGCAGCAGTCTTGGCGGGGGCAGTGAAGCTTTCTTT